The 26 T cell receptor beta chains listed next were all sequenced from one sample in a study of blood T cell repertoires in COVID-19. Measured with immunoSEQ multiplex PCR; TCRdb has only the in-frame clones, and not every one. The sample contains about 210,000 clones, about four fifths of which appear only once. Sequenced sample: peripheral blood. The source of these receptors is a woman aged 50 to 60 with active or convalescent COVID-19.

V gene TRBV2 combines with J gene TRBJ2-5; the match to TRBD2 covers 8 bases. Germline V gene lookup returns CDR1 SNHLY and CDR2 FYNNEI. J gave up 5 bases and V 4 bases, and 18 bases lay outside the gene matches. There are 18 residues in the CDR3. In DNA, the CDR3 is TGTGCCAGCAGTGTTATCGCTCCCGGGAGGGAGGTTGGGGAGACCCAGTACTTC. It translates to CASSVIAPGREVGETQYF.

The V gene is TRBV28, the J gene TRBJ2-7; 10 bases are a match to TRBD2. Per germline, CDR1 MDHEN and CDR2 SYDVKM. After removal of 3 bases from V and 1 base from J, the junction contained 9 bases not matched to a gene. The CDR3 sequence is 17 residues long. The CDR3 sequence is CASSFDLLAGRSYEQYF. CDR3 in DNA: TGTGCCAGCAGTTTTGATTTACTAGCGGGACGGTCCTACGAGCAGTACTTC.

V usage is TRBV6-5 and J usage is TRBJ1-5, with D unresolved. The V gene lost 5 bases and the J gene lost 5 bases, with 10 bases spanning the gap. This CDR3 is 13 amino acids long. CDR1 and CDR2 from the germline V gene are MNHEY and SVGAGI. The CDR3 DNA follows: TGTGCCAGCAGTCGCGGTGTGGATCAGCCCCAGCATTTT. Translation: CASSRGVDQPQHF.

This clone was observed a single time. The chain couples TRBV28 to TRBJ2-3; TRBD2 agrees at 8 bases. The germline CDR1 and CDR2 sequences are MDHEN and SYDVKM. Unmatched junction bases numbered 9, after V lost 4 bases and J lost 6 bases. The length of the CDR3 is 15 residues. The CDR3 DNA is TGTGCCAGCAGTTCCCCGGGACTAGGAGGGGATACGCAGTATTTT. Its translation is CASSSPGLGGDTQYF.

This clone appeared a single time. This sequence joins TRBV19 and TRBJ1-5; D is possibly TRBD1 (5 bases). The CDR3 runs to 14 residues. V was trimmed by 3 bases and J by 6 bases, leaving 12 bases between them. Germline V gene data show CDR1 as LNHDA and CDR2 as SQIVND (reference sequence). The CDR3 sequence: CASSMGGIGQPQHF. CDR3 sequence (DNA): TGTGCCAGTAGTATGGGGGGGATCGGTCAGCCCCAGCATTTT.

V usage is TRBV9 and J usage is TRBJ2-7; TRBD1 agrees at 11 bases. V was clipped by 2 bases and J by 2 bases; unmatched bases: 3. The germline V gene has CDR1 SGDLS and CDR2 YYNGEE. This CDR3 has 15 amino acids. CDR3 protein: CASSVGDRGTYEQYF. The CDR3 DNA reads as TGTGCCAGCAGCGTCGGGGACAGGGGGACCTACGAGCAGTACTTC. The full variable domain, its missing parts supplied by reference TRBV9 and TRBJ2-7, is DSGVTQTPKHLITATGQRVTLRCSPRSGDLSVYWYQQSLDQGLQFLIQYYNGEERAKGNILERFSAQQFPDLHSELNLSSLELGDSALYFCASSVGDRGTYEQYFGPGTRLTVT.

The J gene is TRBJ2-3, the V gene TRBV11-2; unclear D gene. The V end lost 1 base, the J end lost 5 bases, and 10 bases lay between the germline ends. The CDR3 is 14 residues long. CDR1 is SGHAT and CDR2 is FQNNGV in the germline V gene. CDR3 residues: CASSLGGDGDTQYF. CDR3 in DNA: TGTGCCAGCAGCTTAGGAGGTGACGGAGATACGCAGTATTTT. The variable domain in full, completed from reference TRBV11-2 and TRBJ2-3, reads EAGVAQSPRYKIIEKRQSVAFWCNPISGHATLYWYQQILGQGPKLLIQFQNNGVVDDSQLPKDRFSAERLKGVDSTLKIQPAKLEDSAVYLCASSLGGDGDTQYFGPGTRLTVL.

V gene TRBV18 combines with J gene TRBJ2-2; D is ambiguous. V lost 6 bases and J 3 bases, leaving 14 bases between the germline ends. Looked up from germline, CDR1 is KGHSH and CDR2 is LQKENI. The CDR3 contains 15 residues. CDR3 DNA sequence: TGTGCCAGCTCCCCGATGCGCGTAGACACCGGGGAGCTGTTTTTT. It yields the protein CASSPMRVDTGELFF.

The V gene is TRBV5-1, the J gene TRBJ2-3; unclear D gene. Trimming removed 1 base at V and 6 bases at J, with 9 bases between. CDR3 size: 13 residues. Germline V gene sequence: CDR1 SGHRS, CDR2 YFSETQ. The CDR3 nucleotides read TGCGCCAGCAGCTTGACACTGGAGGATACGCAGTATTTT. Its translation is CASSLTLEDTQYF.

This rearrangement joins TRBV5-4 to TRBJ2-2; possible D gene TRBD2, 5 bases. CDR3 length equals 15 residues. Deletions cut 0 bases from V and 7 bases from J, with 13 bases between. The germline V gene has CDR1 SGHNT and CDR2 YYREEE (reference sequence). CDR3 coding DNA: TGTGCCAGCAGCTTGGGGCGGAGGCAATACGGGGAGCTGTTTTTT. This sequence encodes CASSLGRRQYGELFF.

CDR3 coding DNA: TGTGCCTGGAGTTATGGGACAGGGGTTCAAGGCTACACCTTC. Amino acids: CAWSYGTGVQGYTF. The V call is TRBV30, the J call TRBJ1-2; 10 nucleotides match TRBD1. The germline V gene encodes CDR1 GTSNPN and CDR2 SVGIG (reference sequence). The V and J ends lost 2 bases and 8 bases, in that order; junction bases with no gene match: 8. The CDR3 runs to 14 residues.

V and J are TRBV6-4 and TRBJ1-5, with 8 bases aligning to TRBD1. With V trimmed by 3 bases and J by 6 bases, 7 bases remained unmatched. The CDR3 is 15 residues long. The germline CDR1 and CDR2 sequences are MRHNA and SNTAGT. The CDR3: CASSEQGELGQPQHF. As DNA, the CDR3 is TGTGCCAGCAGTGAACAGGGGGAGTTAGGTCAGCCCCAGCATTTT.

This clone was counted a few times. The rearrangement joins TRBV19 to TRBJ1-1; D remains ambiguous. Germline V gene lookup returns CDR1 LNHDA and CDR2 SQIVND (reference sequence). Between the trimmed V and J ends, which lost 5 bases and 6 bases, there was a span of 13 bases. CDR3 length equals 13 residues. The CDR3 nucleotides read TGTGCCAGTAGTTCCCTACAGTATTCTGAAGCTTTCTTT. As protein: CASSSLQYSEAFF.

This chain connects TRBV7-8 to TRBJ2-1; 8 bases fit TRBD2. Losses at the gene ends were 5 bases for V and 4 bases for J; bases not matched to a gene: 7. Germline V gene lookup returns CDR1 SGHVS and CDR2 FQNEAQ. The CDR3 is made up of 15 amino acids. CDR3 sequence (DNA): TGTGCCAGCAGCCTAGGGGCGGGGGGATACAATGAGCAGTTCTTC. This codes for CASSLGAGGYNEQFF.

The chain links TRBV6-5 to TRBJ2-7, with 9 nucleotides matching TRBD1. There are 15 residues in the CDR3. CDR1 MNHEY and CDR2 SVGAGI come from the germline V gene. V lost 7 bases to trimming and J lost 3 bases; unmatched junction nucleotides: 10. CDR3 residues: CASNFRDRVYYEQYV. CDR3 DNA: TGTGCCAGCAACTTCCGGGACAGGGTGTACTACGAGCAGTACGTC.

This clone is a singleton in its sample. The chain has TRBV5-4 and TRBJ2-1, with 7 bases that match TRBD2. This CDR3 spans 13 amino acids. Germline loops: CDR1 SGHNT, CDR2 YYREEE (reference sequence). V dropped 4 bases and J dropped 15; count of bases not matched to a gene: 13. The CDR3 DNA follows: TGTGCCAGCAGCAGCATTCAGCGGGGCGTTCTGTTCTTC. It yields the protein CASSSIQRGVLFF.

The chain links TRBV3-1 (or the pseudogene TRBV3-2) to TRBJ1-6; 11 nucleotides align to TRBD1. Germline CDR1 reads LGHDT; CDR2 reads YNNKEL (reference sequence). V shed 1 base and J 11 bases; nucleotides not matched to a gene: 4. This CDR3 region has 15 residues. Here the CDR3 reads CASSQGGTGGTPLHF. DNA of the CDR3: TGTGCCAGCAGCCAAGGAGGGACAGGGGGTACACCCCTCCACTTT.

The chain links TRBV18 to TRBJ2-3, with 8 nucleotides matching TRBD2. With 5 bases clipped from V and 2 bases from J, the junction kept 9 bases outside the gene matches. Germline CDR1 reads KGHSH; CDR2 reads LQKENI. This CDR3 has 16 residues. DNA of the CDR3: TGTGCCAGCTCATCTCGAATAGCGGGAAACACAGATACGCAGTATTTT. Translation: CASSSRIAGNTDTQYF.

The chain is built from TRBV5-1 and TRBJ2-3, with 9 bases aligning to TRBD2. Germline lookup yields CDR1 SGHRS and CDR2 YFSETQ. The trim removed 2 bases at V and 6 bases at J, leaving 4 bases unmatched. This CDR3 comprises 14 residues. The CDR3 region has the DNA TGCGCCAGCAGCTTAGCGGGGGGCGGTGATACGCAGTATTTT. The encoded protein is CASSLAGGGDTQYF.

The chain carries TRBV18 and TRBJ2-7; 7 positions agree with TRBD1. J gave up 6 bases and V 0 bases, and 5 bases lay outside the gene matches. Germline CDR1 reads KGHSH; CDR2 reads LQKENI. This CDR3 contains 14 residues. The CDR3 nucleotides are TGTGCCAGCTCACCACCCACAGGGGAATTCGAGCAGTACTTC. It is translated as CASSPPTGEFEQYF. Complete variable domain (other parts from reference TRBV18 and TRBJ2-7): NAGVMQNPRHLVRRRGQEARLRCSPMKGHSHVYWYRQLPEEGLKFMVYLQKENIIDESGMPKERFSAEFPKEGPSILRIQQVVRGDSAAYFCASSPPTGEFEQYFGPGTRLTVT.

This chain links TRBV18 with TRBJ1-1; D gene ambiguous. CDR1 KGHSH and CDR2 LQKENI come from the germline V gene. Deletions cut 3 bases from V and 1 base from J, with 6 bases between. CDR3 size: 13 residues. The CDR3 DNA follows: TGTGCCAGCTCACCCTGGCAGAACACTGAAGCTTTCTTT. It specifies CASSPWQNTEAFF.

The CDR3 loop is CATSEPGHWGGYTF. The CDR3 bases are TGTGCCACCAGTGAGCCGGGACACTGGGGTGGCTACACCTTC. V and J are TRBV24-1 and TRBJ1-2, with a tentative D call TRBD1 (6 bases). From germline, CDR1 is KGHDR and CDR2 SFDVKD. V gave up 4 bases and J gave up 7 bases, with 15 bases separating them. This CDR3 contains 14 residues.

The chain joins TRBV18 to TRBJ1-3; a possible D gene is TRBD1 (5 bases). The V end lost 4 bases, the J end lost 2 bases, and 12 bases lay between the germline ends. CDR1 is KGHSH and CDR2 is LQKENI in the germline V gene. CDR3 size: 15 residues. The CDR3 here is CASSRGLETGNTIYF. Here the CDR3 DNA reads TGTGCCAGCTCACGGGGACTCGAAACTGGAAACACCATATATTTT.

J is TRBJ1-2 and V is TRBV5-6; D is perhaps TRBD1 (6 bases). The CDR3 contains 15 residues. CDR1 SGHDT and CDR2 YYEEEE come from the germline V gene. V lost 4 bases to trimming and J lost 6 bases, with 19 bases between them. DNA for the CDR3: TGTGCCAGCAGCGCGGTCCCCAGGGGACGGGATGGCTACACCTTC. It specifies CASSAVPRGRDGYTF.

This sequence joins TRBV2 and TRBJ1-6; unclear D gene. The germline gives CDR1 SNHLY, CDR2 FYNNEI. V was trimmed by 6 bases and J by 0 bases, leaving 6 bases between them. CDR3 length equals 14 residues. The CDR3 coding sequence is TGTGCCAGCAGGTCGAGCTCCTATAATTCACCCCTCCACTTT. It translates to CASRSSSYNSPLHF.

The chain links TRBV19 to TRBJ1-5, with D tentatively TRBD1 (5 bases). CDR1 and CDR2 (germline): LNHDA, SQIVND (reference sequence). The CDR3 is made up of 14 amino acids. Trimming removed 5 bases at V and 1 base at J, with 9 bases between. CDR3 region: CASSPDRSNQPQHF. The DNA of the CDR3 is TGTGCCAGTAGTCCTGACAGAAGCAATCAGCCCCAGCATTTT.